These 31 T cell receptor beta chains came from one sample sequenced in a study of T-cell reconstitution after alpha-beta-depleted transplantation in children. Molecular barcoding with unique molecular identifiers was used for the TCRbeta library. TCRdb redid the calling of the PCR reads with MiXCR, one entry per CDR3 protein. The table includes some 350,000 distinct CDR3 sequences, approximately 10% detected once. Here the sequenced sample was PBMCs from the stem cell graft donor, taken from the stem cell graft. The receptors were gathered from a human donor who donated a stem cell graft to a child with acute lymphoblastic leukemia.

This clonotype was detected ten times or more. This chain uses TRBV27 with TRBJ2-2; tentatively, D is TRBD2 (6 bases). V dropped 4 bases and J dropped 2 bases, with 14 bases sitting between them. This CDR3 has 16 amino acids. Per the germline V gene, CDR1 is MNHEY and CDR2 is SMNVEV (reference sequence). CDR3: CASSSSGTANTGELFF. The CDR3 DNA is TGTGCCAGCAGTTCTTCCGGGACTGCAAACACCGGGGAGCTGTTTTTT.

In this sample, this clonotype turned up many times. The rearrangement links TRBV5-1 to TRBJ2-3; TRBD2 is a possible D gene (6 bases). CDR1 and CDR2 from the germline V gene are SGHRS and YFSETQ. This CDR3 comprises 14 residues. V shed 5 bases and J shed 0 bases, with 10 bases lying between them. CDR3 sequence: CASSKGTSTDTQYF. CDR3 coding DNA: TGCGCCAGCAGTAAAGGGACTAGCACAGATACGCAGTATTTT.

The CDR3 sequence: CASSLGILARSHNEQFF. The CDR3 coding sequence is TGCGCCAGCAGCTTGGGAATACTAGCGCGGTCCCACAATGAGCAGTTCTTC. V usage is TRBV5-1 and J usage is TRBJ2-1, with 7 bases fitting TRBD2. CDR3 length: 17 residues. Germline loops: CDR1 SGHRS, CDR2 YFSETQ. With 0 bases clipped from V and 5 bases from J, the junction kept 11 bases outside the gene matches.

This clonotype was recorded many times. The chain uses TRBV27 and TRBJ2-1, with a possible D match to TRBD2 (5 bases). This CDR3 region has 15 residues. Trimming stripped 7 bases from V and 1 base from J, with 14 bases between. Germline V gene data show CDR1 as MNHEY and CDR2 as SMNVEV (reference sequence). CDR3 amino acids: CASTTTGNSYNEQFF. For the CDR3, the DNA is TGTGCCAGCACCACCACCGGGAATTCCTACAATGAGCAGTTCTTC.

This clonotype came up a few times. The chain couples TRBV20-1 to TRBJ2-4, with D perhaps matching TRBD1 (6 bases). The CDR3 sequence is 15 residues long. V was pared by 3 bases and J by 4 bases, with 16 bases between. The germline gives CDR1 DFQATT, CDR2 SNEGSKA (reference sequence). CDR3 protein: CSASQSTGRKNIQYF. The CDR3 coding sequence is TGCAGTGCTAGCCAATCCACAGGGCGAAAAAACATTCAGTACTTC.

The chain uses TRBV7-9 and TRBJ2-7, with a tentative D call TRBD2 (6 bases). The germline gives CDR1 SEHNR, CDR2 FQNEAQ (reference sequence). V lost 3 bases and J 3 bases, leaving 18 bases between the germline ends. This CDR3 is 16 amino acids long. This CDR3 reads CASSLGTGLMIYEQYF. The CDR3, as DNA: TGTGCCAGCAGCTTGGGCACGGGACTCATGATCTACGAGCAGTACTTC.

This clonotype was counted once. The chain employs TRBV7-6 and TRBJ1-6; the D gene is possibly TRBD1 (6 bases). The germline V gene has CDR1 SGHVS and CDR2 FNYEAQ. The CDR3 loop spans 15 amino acids. Trimming cost V 5 bases and J 9 bases, with 17 bases left between them. CDR3 sequence (DNA): TGTGCCAGCAGCCCTCACAGGGACGATATTTCACCCCTCCACTTT. It is translated as CASSPHRDDISPLHF.

The table lists this clonotype with a few counts. This sequence joins TRBV5-1 and TRBJ2-1, with a weak D call TRBD2 (6 bases). With 3 bases removed from V and 5 bases from J, the gap between germline ends came to 15 bases. The CDR3 has 15 amino acids. Germline CDR1 reads SGHRS; CDR2 reads YFSETQ. CDR3: CASSWVDYGNNEQFF. CDR3 nucleotides: TGCGCCAGCAGCTGGGTGGACTATGGGAACAATGAGCAGTTCTTC.

This clonotype was counted only a few times. J is TRBJ2-1 and V is TRBV20-1; the D gene is possibly TRBD1 (5 bases). Trimming pared 6 bases from V and 0 bases from J, leaving 15 bases between. This CDR3 has 15 residues. Germline CDR1 is DFQATT and CDR2 is SNEGSKA (reference sequence). CDR3 in DNA: TGCAGTGCAAATCAGGGTAGGGTCTCCTACAATGAGCAGTTCTTC. It translates to CSANQGRVSYNEQFF.

The chain employs TRBV20-1 and TRBJ2-7; no reliable D call. V was cut by 0 bases and J by 2 bases, with 11 bases left in between. Germline loops: CDR1 DFQATT, CDR2 SNEGSKA (reference sequence). This CDR3 comprises 14 residues. CDR3 residues: CSARDGGHAYEQYF. CDR3 coding DNA: TGCAGTGCTAGAGATGGCGGCCATGCCTACGAGCAGTACTTC.

The chain combines TRBV3-1 with TRBJ1-6; D is unresolved. CDR3 length: 14 residues. The germline V gene has CDR1 LGHDT and CDR2 YNNKEL (reference sequence). V gave up 3 bases and J gave up 2 bases, with 5 bases separating them. CDR3 DNA: TGTGCCAGCAGCCAGGGCCCCTATAATTCACCCCTCCACTTT. Translation gives CASSQGPYNSPLHF.

This clonotype was seen a handful of times. This chain uses TRBV18 with TRBJ1-4; 7 bases fit TRBD1. Germline V gene lookup returns CDR1 KGHSH and CDR2 LQKENI. With 6 bases clipped from V and 3 bases from J, the junction kept 4 bases outside the gene matches. CDR3 length: 14 residues. CDR3 amino acids: CASSPGQSNEKLFF. The CDR3 nucleotides are TGTGCCAGCTCCCCGGGACAGTCTAATGAAAAACTGTTTTTT.

The gene calls are TRBV4-3 and TRBJ2-3; D is uncertain. The germline V gene has CDR1 LGHNA and CDR2 YSLEER. The ends were cut back, 0 bases at V and 3 bases at J, with 10 bases in the middle. The CDR3 contains 15 residues. The CDR3 coding sequence is TGCGCCAGCAGCCAAGATTTAGAATCGACAGATACGCAGTATTTT. This codes for CASSQDLESTDTQYF.

This clonotype was seen more than once but under ten times. This rearrangement joins TRBV5-6 to TRBJ2-1; the match to TRBD2 covers 13 bases. There are 15 residues in the CDR3. Germline V gene data show CDR1 as SGHDT and CDR2 as YYEEEE. The ends lost 4 bases at V and 8 bases at J; junction bases unmatched: 6. The CDR3 loop reads CASSQLAGGTYEQFF. CDR3 DNA: TGTGCCAGCAGCCAACTAGCGGGAGGGACTTATGAGCAGTTCTTC. Variable domain in full (rest from reference TRBV5-6 and TRBJ2-1): DAGVTQSPTHLIKTRGQQVTLRCSPKSGHDTVSWYQQALGQGPQFIFQYYEEEERQRGNFPDRFSGHQFPNYSSELNVNALLLGDSALYLCASSQLAGGTYEQFFGPGTRLTVL.

Only a few counts were recorded for this clonotype. The chain is built from TRBV6-2 or TRBV6-3 and TRBJ2-1; 10 bases line up with TRBD2. The CDR3 covers 14 residues. The ends lost 8 bases at V and 6 bases at J; junction bases unmatched: 7. Germline V gene sequence: CDR1 MNHEY, CDR2 SVGEGT. The CDR3 reads CASLSGRASNEQFF. In nucleotides, the CDR3 is TGTGCCAGCCTCAGCGGGAGGGCCTCCAATGAGCAGTTCTTC.

This clonotype appeared a few times. V gene TRBV7-9 combines with J gene TRBJ2-3; D might be TRBD1 (6 bases). The CDR3 length is 16 residues. Germline loops: CDR1 SEHNR, CDR2 FQNEAQ (reference sequence). The V gene lost 2 bases and the J gene lost 2 bases, with 14 bases spanning the gap. The CDR3 sequence: CASSLSTGIYTDTQYF. For the CDR3, the DNA is TGTGCCAGCAGCTTATCCACAGGGATCTACACAGATACGCAGTATTTT.

The chain employs TRBV12-3 or TRBV12-4 and TRBJ2-1; no definite D call. The length of the CDR3 is 13 residues. Trimming took 3 bases from V and 5 from J, leaving 8 bases between them. The CDR3 bases are TGTGCCAGCAGTTTTTGGCGGCACAATGAGCAGTTCTTC. It yields the protein CASSFWRHNEQFF.

In its sample, this clonotype was seen many times. The gene calls are TRBV5-1 and TRBJ2-1, with 10 bases fitting TRBD2. V was pared by 7 bases and J by 4 bases, with 8 bases of the junction left unmatched. CDR3 length: 15 amino acids. Germline CDR1 is SGHRS and CDR2 is YFSETQ. The CDR3 region has the DNA TGCGCCAGCGCTGAACCTAGCGGGAGTTACAATGAGCAGTTCTTC. Translation: CASAEPSGSYNEQFF.

DNA of the CDR3: TGCGCCACGGGACTAGCGGGAGCTTCGGGCGAGCAGTACTTC. This codes for CATGLAGASGEQYF. The V call is TRBV10-2, the J call TRBJ2-7; 14 nucleotides line up with TRBD2. Germline CDR1 is WSHSY and CDR2 is SAAADI. The CDR3 has 14 residues. V lost 10 bases and J lost 6; bases outside the gene matches: 8.

This clonotype was seen a few times. The chain employs TRBV27 and TRBJ2-1; 8 nucleotides match TRBD2. V trimming: 6 bases; J trimming: 8 bases; junction bases outside the gene matches: 6. There are 13 residues in the CDR3. Per the germline V gene, CDR1 is MNHEY and CDR2 is SMNVEV (reference sequence). The CDR3 DNA follows: TGTGCCAGCAGACCGGGAGGGGCAGATGAGCAGTTCTTC. Amino acids: CASRPGGADEQFF.

The V and J genes are TRBV7-9 and TRBJ1-2; possible D gene TRBD1, 6 bases. Trimming took 4 bases from V and 4 from J, leaving 10 bases between them. The CDR3 sequence is 13 residues long. Per germline, CDR1 SEHNR and CDR2 FQNEAQ (reference sequence). The CDR3 nucleotides are TGTGCCAGCAGCTACAGGGCTGCCTATGGCTACACCTTC. Protein product: CASSYRAAYGYTF.

There are a few counts of this clonotype. The chain links TRBV4-3 to TRBJ2-7, with D tentatively TRBD2 (5 bases). V gave up 0 bases and J gave up 6 bases, with 18 bases separating them. The CDR3 sequence is 16 residues long. The germline V gene encodes CDR1 LGHNA and CDR2 YSLEER. The chain's CDR3 is CASSQDVYRVEGEQYF. In DNA form, the CDR3 reads TGCGCCAGCAGCCAAGACGTTTACCGCGTAGAGGGCGAGCAGTACTTC.

V is TRBV5-1 and J is TRBJ1-5, with D perhaps matching TRBD1 (6 bases). V was cut by 0 bases and J by 5 bases, with 12 bases left in between. The CDR3 consists of 15 residues. Germline V gene sequence: CDR1 SGHRS, CDR2 YFSETQ. As DNA, the CDR3 is TGCGCCAGCAGCTTGGATGGGGGGGCCTATCAGCCCCAGCATTTT. This sequence encodes CASSLDGGAYQPQHF.

Ten or more counts support this clonotype. This chain connects TRBV27 to TRBJ2-6, with 9 bases fitting TRBD1. Germline-derived CDR1 and CDR2 are MNHEY and SMNVEV (reference sequence). V trimming: 6 bases; J trimming: 0 bases; junction bases outside the gene matches: 6. The CDR3 totals 17 residues. The CDR3 here is CASRPGTGTSGANVLTF. CDR3 nucleotide sequence: TGTGCCAGCAGGCCCGGGACAGGGACCTCTGGGGCCAACGTCCTGACTTTC. Full variable domain (rest looked up from reference TRBV27 and TRBJ2-6): EAQVTQNPRYLITVTGKKLTVTCSQNMNHEYMSWYRQDPGLGLRQIYYSMNVEVTDKGDVPEGYKVSRKEKRNFPLILESPSPNQTSLYFCASRPGTGTSGANVLTFGAGSRLTVL.

This chain joins TRBV15 and TRBJ2-7; the D is unclear. V was pared by 0 bases and J by 3 bases, with 6 bases between. The CDR3 loop spans 13 amino acids. Germline V lookup: CDR1 LNHNV, CDR2 YYDKDF (reference sequence). As DNA, the CDR3 is TGTGCCACCAGCAGAGATAGCCTCTACGAGCAGTACTTC. It is translated as CATSRDSLYEQYF.

The chain uses TRBV20-1 and TRBJ1-5; D is undetermined. From germline, CDR1 is DFQATT and CDR2 SNEGSKA (reference sequence). The CDR3 loop spans 14 amino acids. V lost 0 bases, J lost 1 base, and 7 bases lay in between. CDR3 amino acids: CSARDLGSNQPQHF. In DNA form, the CDR3 reads TGCAGTGCTAGAGATCTTGGGAGCAATCAGCCCCAGCATTTT.

The table lists this clonotype with a few counts. The chain is built from TRBV12-3 or TRBV12-4 and TRBJ2-1; the D gene is possibly TRBD1 (7 bases). V was pared by 8 bases and J by 0 bases, with 14 bases between. The CDR3 runs 15 residues. CDR3 amino acids: CASGAGGTSYNEQFF. For the CDR3, the DNA is TGTGCCAGCGGGGCAGGGGGGACCTCCTACAATGAGCAGTTCTTC.

V usage is TRBV12-3 or TRBV12-4 and J usage is TRBJ1-4; D ambiguous. V lost 6 bases and J lost 8, with 13 bases in between. The CDR3 consists of 13 residues. The CDR3 loop reads CASSQIVGEKLFF. CDR3 sequence (DNA): TGTGCCAGCAGCCAGATCGTCGGGGAAAAACTGTTTTTT.

In this sample, this clonotype turned up a few times. This chain links TRBV7-8 with TRBJ2-7, with a tentative D call TRBD2 (5 bases). Trimming left V 1 base short and J 6 bases short, with 10 bases between. The CDR3 totals 13 residues. Germline V CDR1 and CDR2: SGHVS, FQNEAQ. This chain's CDR3 is CASSLEDFREQYF. The CDR3 DNA reads TGTGCCAGCAGCTTAGAGGACTTCCGCGAGCAGTACTTC.

In this sample, this clonotype turned up a few times. The V and J genes are TRBV28 and TRBJ1-1; D not resolved. The CDR3 totals 16 residues. Deletions cut 3 bases from V and 0 bases from J, with 14 bases between. The germline gives CDR1 MDHEN, CDR2 SYDVKM. The CDR3 nucleotides are TGTGCCAGCAGTTTTTCACCGGGCTCCATGAACACTGAAGCTTTCTTT. Residues: CASSFSPGSMNTEAFF.

This clonotype occurred a few times. The rearrangement links TRBV5-1 to TRBJ2-7, with 9 bases that match TRBD2. Germline lookup yields CDR1 SGHRS and CDR2 YFSETQ. This CDR3 is built from 14 residues. Germline trimming cut 4 bases from V and 3 bases from J; bases unmatched to any gene: 5. CDR3 sequence: CASSIAGAGYEQYF. The CDR3 DNA reads as TGCGCCAGCAGCATAGCGGGAGCTGGCTACGAGCAGTACTTC.